The present TCR beta chain was sequenced within a study of a mutant IDH1 vaccine in newly diagnosed glioma. Time point in this sample: week 35, safety follow-up. Each dose of the vaccine consisted of 300 ug of mutant IDH1 20-mer peptide, with topical imiquimod. The study enrolled donors with new WHO grade 3 or 4 IDH1-mutant, ATRX-lost astrocytomas. This CDR3 has 15 amino acids. Germline assignment: CDR1 LNHDA and CDR2 SQIVND (reference sequence). Trimming cost V 3 bases and J 2 bases; bases outside gene matches: 5. This table comes from immunoSEQ multiplex PCR, and its TCRdb copy is limited to in-frame clones, with some not included. The sample holds approximately 50,000 clones, about 88% seen once. As for this clone: Antigen specificity is unknown.

The sample was PBMCs, taken from a glioma patient whose treatment included an IDH1 peptide vaccine. The source is a middle-aged woman with glioma. The rearrangement links TRBV19 to TRBJ2-3; 7 bases line up with TRBD2. The CDR3 nucleotides read TGTGCCAGTAGTATTTTGGCGGGAGACACAGATACGCAGTATTTT. This gives the protein CASSILAGDTDTQYF.